The 27 T cell receptor beta chains given below trace back to one sample, sequenced in a study of cytomegalovirus exposure and HLA in healthy donors (dated by TCRdb to about 2017). Library creation used the immunoSEQ multiplex PCR assay. For the multiplex PCR, a mixture combining 60 forward primers for TCR Vbeta segments and 13 reverse primers for TCR Jbeta segments was used. TCRdb mirrors the immuneACCESS table, restricted to in-frame sequences. Some clones are absent from its copies; in checked studies, under half trace to an unresolved V gene, and the reason for the others is unknown. The sample has some 110,000 clones on record, approximately 77% of them singletons. Clones ranked in the top ten supply less than 5.5% of the sample. Material: PBMCs. The receptors stem from a man aged 45-60 years in good health and CMV-seropositive.

J is TRBJ1-4 and V is TRBV27; 9 nucleotides agree with TRBD1. Germline lookup yields CDR1 MNHEY and CDR2 SMNVEV (reference sequence). This CDR3 is built from 15 residues. The junction had 8 bases not matched to a gene; V was cut back by 6 bases and J by 6 bases. The CDR3 DNA is TGTGCCAGCAGGGCACAGGGGGCACAAGATGAAAAACTGTTTTTT. It yields the protein CASRAQGAQDEKLFF. Using reference TRBV27 and TRBJ1-4 for the parts outside the CDR3, the full variable domain is EAQVTQNPRYLITVTGKKLTVTCSQNMNHEYMSWYRQDPGLGLRQIYYSMNVEVTDKGDVPEGYKVSRKEKRNFPLILESPSPNQTSLYFCASRAQGAQDEKLFFGSGTQLSVL.

This chain links TRBV7-3 with TRBJ2-1, with 9 bases aligning to TRBD1. Trimming at V came to 0 bases and at J to 4 bases, leaving 4 bases not matched to a gene. CDR3 length: 16 residues. In germline, CDR1 is SGHTA, CDR2 FQGTGA. CDR3 in DNA: TGTGCCAGCAGCTTAACTACGGGACAGGGATACAATGAGCAGTTCTTC. Amino acid sequence: CASSLTTGQGYNEQFF. The entire variable domain, with the rest obtained from reference TRBV7-3 and TRBJ2-1, is as follows: GAGVSQTPSNKVTEKGKYVELRCDPISGHTALYWYRQSLGQGPEFLIYFQGTGAADDSGLPNDRFFAVRPEGSVSTLKIQRTERGDSAVYLCASSLTTGQGYNEQFFGPGTRLTVL.

The V call is TRBV9, the J call TRBJ2-2; D call uncertain. The CDR3 covers 12 residues. Germline V gene data show CDR1 as SGDLS and CDR2 as YYNGEE. The germline V and J ends were trimmed by 4 bases and 3 bases, with 4 bases remaining between them. This chain's CDR3 is CASSPHTGELFF. CDR3 bases: TGTGCCAGCAGCCCTCACACCGGGGAGCTGTTTTTT.

This rearrangement joins TRBV30 to TRBJ2-1; 9 positions agree with TRBD2. The CDR3 consists of 17 residues. V lost 2 bases to trimming and J lost 8 bases; unmatched junction nucleotides: 16. CDR1 and CDR2 from the germline V gene are GTSNPN and SVGIG (reference sequence). CDR3 nucleotide sequence: TGTGCCTGGAGTCCCCCACGCGGGAGGGCCAGGGGAGATGAGCAGTTCTTC. Its translation is CAWSPPRGRARGDEQFF.

This clone was observed once. Written as DNA, the CDR3 is TGTGCCAGCTCAAGGCGCAGCGATGAGCAGTTCTTC. Its translation is CASSRRSDEQFF. The chain uses TRBV18 and TRBJ2-1; D gene unclear. V lost 5 bases, J lost 8 bases, and 10 bases lay in between. The germline V gene encodes CDR1 KGHSH and CDR2 LQKENI. The CDR3 loop spans 12 amino acids.

This clone was detected a few times. The chain combines TRBV4-2 with TRBJ2-3, with 14 bases that match TRBD2. The CDR3 is 18 residues long. The junction had 3 bases not matched to a gene; V was cut back by 1 base and J by 0 bases. Germline CDR1 is LGHNA and CDR2 is YNFKEQ. The CDR3 DNA follows: TGTGCCAGCAGCCAAGGGACTAGCGGGGGGCGTAGCACAGATACGCAGTATTTT. Amino acid sequence: CASSQGTSGGRSTDTQYF.

This chain joins TRBV7-6 and TRBJ1-3; tentative D call: TRBD1 (6 bases). V was clipped by 5 bases and J by 4 bases, with 18 bases between them. CDR3 length: 16 amino acids. Germline lookup yields CDR1 SGHVS and CDR2 FNYEAQ. The CDR3 DNA sequence: TGTGCCAGCAGCGTCCGGAGGGGGGGCTCCGGAAACACCATATATTTT. Residues: CASSVRRGGSGNTIYF.

The chain has TRBV30 and TRBJ1-2; 7 bases line up with TRBD1. CDR1 GTSNPN and CDR2 SVGIG come from the germline V gene (reference sequence). The CDR3 is 17 amino acids. Trimming at V came to 1 base and at J to 8 bases, leaving 19 bases not matched to a gene. The CDR3 loop reads CAWSAGTENYYVSGYTF. For the CDR3, the DNA is TGTGCCTGGAGTGCCGGGACAGAAAACTACTATGTGTCGGGCTACACCTTC. Together with reference TRBV30 and TRBJ1-2, the CDR3 gives the full variable domain: SQTIHQWPATLVQPVGSPLSLECTVEGTSNPNLYWYRQAAGRGLQLLFYSVGIGQISSEVPQNLSASRPQDRQFILSSKKLLLSDSGFYLCAWSAGTENYYVSGYTFGSGTRLTVV.

The chain employs TRBV6-1 and TRBJ1-2, with D possibly being TRBD1 (5 bases). Germline V CDR1 and CDR2: MNHNS, SASEGT. The CDR3 sequence is 14 residues long. The V end was cut by 6 bases, the J end by 0 bases, with 11 bases between. DNA for the CDR3: TGTGCCAGCAGGGACGGGACTTCTAACTATGGCTACACCTTC. Translating gives CASRDGTSNYGYTF.

This chain connects TRBV6-6 to TRBJ2-5; tentatively, D is TRBD2 (5 bases). Trimming removed 7 bases from V and 5 bases from J, with 14 bases in between. CDR3 length: 13 amino acids. The germline gives CDR1 MNHNY, CDR2 SVGAGI (reference sequence). The CDR3 DNA reads as TGTGCCAGCACCACGGGGTTGGGGGAGACCCAGTACTTC. It translates to CASTTGLGETQYF.

V gene TRBV5-8 combines with J gene TRBJ1-6, with TRBD1 matching over 8 bases. The J segment lost 10 bases and the V segment lost 4 bases, leaving 7 bases of the junction unmatched. This CDR3 has 14 amino acids. CDR1 is SGHTS and CDR2 is YDEGEE in the germline V gene. DNA for the CDR3: TGTGCCAGCAGCGGAGGACAGGGCAACTCACCCCTCCACTTT. Translation gives CASSGGQGNSPLHF.

The rearrangement joins TRBV5-1 to TRBJ2-3; tentatively, D is TRBD2 (5 bases). The CDR3 contains 16 residues. Deletions cut 0 bases from V and 3 bases from J, with 14 bases between. Looked up from germline, CDR1 is SGHRS and CDR2 is YFSETQ. The CDR3 DNA follows: TGCGCCAGCAGCTTGGTCGCTCCCCGGGGTACAGATACGCAGTATTTT. Encoded protein: CASSLVAPRGTDTQYF. Variable domain in full (rest from reference TRBV5-1 and TRBJ2-3): KAGVTQTPRYLIKTRGQQVTLSCSPISGHRSVSWYQQTPGQGLQFLFEYFSETQRNKGNFPGRFSGRQFSNSRSEMNVSTLELGDSALYLCASSLVAPRGTDTQYFGPGTRLTVL.

The V gene is TRBV5-1, the J gene TRBJ1-6; D is perhaps TRBD1 (5 bases). The ends were cut back, 4 bases at V and 9 bases at J, with 20 bases in the middle. The CDR3 is made up of 16 amino acids. Per the germline V gene, CDR1 is SGHRS and CDR2 is YFSETQ. The CDR3 DNA reads as TGCGCCAGCAGCCTCTACTCTGACAGTATCGGTTCACCCCTCCACTTT. Amino acid sequence: CASSLYSDSIGSPLHF.

V gene TRBV6-5 combines with J gene TRBJ2-7, with D unresolved. The V end lost 5 bases, the J end lost 3 bases, and 11 bases lay between the germline ends. CDR1 and CDR2 from the germline V gene are MNHEY and SVGAGI. The CDR3 runs to 13 residues. In nucleotides, the CDR3 is TGTGCCAGCAGTAAGGATGCGGTCTACGAGCAGTACTTC. Translating gives CASSKDAVYEQYF.

The V call is TRBV15, the J call TRBJ2-3, with D maybe TRBD2 (6 bases). The CDR3 contains 17 residues. CDR1 is LNHNV, CDR2 YYDKDF, per germline (reference sequence). Trimming took off 3 bases at V and 2 bases at J, with 18 bases between the two ends. CDR3 bases: TGTGCCACCAGCAGTAGTATTAATAGCGGAGCCACAGATACGCAGTATTTT. Translating gives CATSSSINSGATDTQYF. Supplemented by reference TRBV15 and TRBJ2-3, the full variable domain reads DAMVIQNPRYQVTQFGKPVTLSCSQTLNHNVMYWYQQKSSQAPKLLFHYYDKDFNNEADTPDNFQSRRPNTSFCFLDIRSPGLGDTAMYLCATSSSINSGATDTQYFGPGTRLTVL.

This chain uses TRBV7-8 with TRBJ2-3, with a tentative D call TRBD2 (6 bases). Germline V gene lookup returns CDR1 SGHVS and CDR2 FQNEAQ. V shed 4 bases and J shed 0 bases, with 11 bases lying between them. The CDR3 contains 15 residues. The CDR3 loop is CASSSSGTSTDTQYF. As DNA, the CDR3 is TGTGCCAGCAGCTCCTCCGGGACTAGCACAGATACGCAGTATTTT.

The chain couples TRBV5-8 to TRBJ2-7, with D maybe TRBD2 (6 bases). This CDR3 is 14 amino acids long. Germline CDR1 SGHTS, CDR2 YDEGEE. With 2 bases removed from V and 5 bases from J, the gap between germline ends came to 14 bases. The CDR3 DNA follows: TGTGCCAGCAGCTTTGGAGGGAGCGCGAACGAGCAGTACTTC. Protein sequence: CASSFGGSANEQYF.

V and J are TRBV5-4 and TRBJ2-1; 7 bases align to TRBD2. The germline CDR1 and CDR2 sequences are SGHNT and YYREEE (reference sequence). The CDR3 loop spans 14 amino acids. V was clipped by 4 bases and J by 9 bases; unmatched bases: 10. The CDR3 here is CASSRLGGKGEQFF. The DNA of the CDR3 is TGTGCCAGCAGCCGGCTCGGGGGGAAGGGTGAGCAGTTCTTC.

This chain connects TRBV7-6 to TRBJ1-2; no clear D gene. Germline assignment: CDR1 SGHVS and CDR2 FNYEAQ. The CDR3 runs 13 residues. Trimming removed 3 bases from V and 7 bases from J, with 12 bases in between. For the CDR3, the DNA is TGTGCCAGCAGCTTCGGGAGGTCGGCTGGCTACACCTTC. Protein sequence: CASSFGRSAGYTF.

The J gene is TRBJ1-1, the V gene TRBV28, with 11 bases matching TRBD1. The trim removed 6 bases at V and 1 base at J, leaving 7 bases unmatched. The length of the CDR3 is 16 residues. Germline CDR1 and CDR2: MDHEN and SYDVKM. The CDR3 sequence is CASRSDRGLENTEAFF. As DNA, the CDR3 is TGTGCCAGCAGGTCGGACAGGGGGCTCGAGAACACTGAAGCTTTCTTT.

This clone was seen only a few times. The chain carries TRBV18 and TRBJ1-2; TRBD1 agrees at 7 bases. The V and J ends lost 2 bases and 2 bases, in that order; junction bases with no gene match: 8. This CDR3 has 16 amino acids. Germline loops: CDR1 KGHSH, CDR2 LQKENI. Here the CDR3 DNA reads TGTGCCAGCTCACCAAAGACAGGGAGAGAGAACTATGGCTACACCTTC. As protein: CASSPKTGRENYGYTF.

The genes are TRBV5-8 and TRBJ2-3; D is unresolved. Germline CDR1 and CDR2: SGHTS and YDEGEE. Trimming took 5 bases from V and 3 from J, leaving 16 bases between them. CDR3 length equals 15 residues. The CDR3 here is CASSTDTVRTDTQYF. CDR3 nucleotide sequence: TGTGCCAGCAGTACCGACACCGTTCGGACAGATACGCAGTATTTT.

This clone appeared once. The rearrangement joins TRBV11-2 to TRBJ2-3; D is undetermined. V lost 5 bases and J lost 2, with 5 bases in between. There are 12 residues in the CDR3. CDR1 is SGHAT and CDR2 is FQNNGV in the germline V gene. CDR3 sequence (DNA): TGTGCCAGCAGCGCTATCACAGATACGCAGTATTTT. Protein: CASSAITDTQYF.

The CDR3 DNA follows: TGTGCCAGCAGCAAAGTGGCCGATGAGCAGTTCTTC. Its translation: CASSKVADEQFF. The J gene is TRBJ2-1, the V gene TRBV21-1; TRBD1 is the table's D call and was not checked against the DNA. TRBV21-1 corresponds to a pseudogene. This CDR3 contains 12 residues.

This rearrangement joins TRBV19 to TRBJ2-5; 10 bases line up with TRBD2. Germline CDR1 is LNHDA and CDR2 is SQIVND (reference sequence). Trimming removed 3 bases from V and 5 bases from J; junction bases left unmatched: 3. This CDR3 comprises 14 residues. The CDR3 DNA reads TGTGCCAGTAGTATGAGCGGGGGGGACGAGACCCAGTACTTC. Residues: CASSMSGGDETQYF.

The chain carries TRBV5-8 and TRBJ2-3, with D maybe TRBD2 (7 bases). CDR1 and CDR2 (germline): SGHTS, YDEGEE. This CDR3 spans 15 amino acids. V was cut by 6 bases and J by 5 bases, with 19 bases left in between. The DNA for the CDR3 is TGTGCCAGCATCCTTGCCGGGGGGCCCGGAGATACGCAGTATTTT. Protein sequence: CASILAGGPGDTQYF.

The chain uses TRBV6-5 and TRBJ2-3, with TRBD2 matching over 8 bases. The J segment lost 8 bases and the V segment lost 0 bases, leaving 1 base of the junction unmatched. The CDR3 spans 13 residues. CDR1 and CDR2 (germline): MNHEY, SVGAGI. DNA for the CDR3: TGTGCCAGCAGTTACTCCGGGGGGGGTACGCAGTATTTT. Protein: CASSYSGGGTQYF.